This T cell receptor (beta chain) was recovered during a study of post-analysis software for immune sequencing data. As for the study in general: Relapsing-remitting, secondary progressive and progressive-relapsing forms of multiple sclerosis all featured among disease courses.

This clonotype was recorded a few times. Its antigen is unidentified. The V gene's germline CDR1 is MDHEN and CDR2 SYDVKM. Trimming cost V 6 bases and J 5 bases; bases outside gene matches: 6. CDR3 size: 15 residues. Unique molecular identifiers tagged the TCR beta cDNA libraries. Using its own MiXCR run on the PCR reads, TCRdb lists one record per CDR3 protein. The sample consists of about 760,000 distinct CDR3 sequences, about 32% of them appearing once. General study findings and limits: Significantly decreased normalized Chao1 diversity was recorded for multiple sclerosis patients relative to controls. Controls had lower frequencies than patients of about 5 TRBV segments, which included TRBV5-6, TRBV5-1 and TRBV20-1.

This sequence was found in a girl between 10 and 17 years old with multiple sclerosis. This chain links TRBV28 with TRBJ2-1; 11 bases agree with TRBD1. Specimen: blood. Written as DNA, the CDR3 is TGTGCCAGCAGCCGGGGGACAGGGGGTAACAATGAGCAGTTCTTC. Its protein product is CASSRGTGGNNEQFF.